This T cell receptor beta chain was obtained from a study of shared clonotypes between healthy human individuals. The protocol was immunoSEQ multiplex PCR, while the TCRdb copy is restricted to in-frame clones and leaves out a portion. Counted here are some 2,500,000 clones, 80% to 95% occurring once; the ten biggest clones make up roughly 0.39%. CDR1 SNHLY and CDR2 FYNNEI come from the germline V gene. Trimming stripped 5 bases from V and 0 bases from J, with 14 bases between. The CDR3 is 16 residues long. The healthy adult donors were HIV-negative and reported no recent acute infections or vaccinations.

The sequence was obtained from a young man in good health. Some clones in this sample may be carry-over from other donors' samples. The specimen was naive CD4+ T cells from PBMCs. Subset specified: CD45RA+ positively selected. This chain connects TRBV2 to TRBJ1-5; D unclear. CDR3 amino acids: CASSSRHRNSNQPQHF. The CDR3 DNA is TGTGCCAGCAGTTCTAGACACCGAAATAGCAATCAGCCCCAGCATTTT.